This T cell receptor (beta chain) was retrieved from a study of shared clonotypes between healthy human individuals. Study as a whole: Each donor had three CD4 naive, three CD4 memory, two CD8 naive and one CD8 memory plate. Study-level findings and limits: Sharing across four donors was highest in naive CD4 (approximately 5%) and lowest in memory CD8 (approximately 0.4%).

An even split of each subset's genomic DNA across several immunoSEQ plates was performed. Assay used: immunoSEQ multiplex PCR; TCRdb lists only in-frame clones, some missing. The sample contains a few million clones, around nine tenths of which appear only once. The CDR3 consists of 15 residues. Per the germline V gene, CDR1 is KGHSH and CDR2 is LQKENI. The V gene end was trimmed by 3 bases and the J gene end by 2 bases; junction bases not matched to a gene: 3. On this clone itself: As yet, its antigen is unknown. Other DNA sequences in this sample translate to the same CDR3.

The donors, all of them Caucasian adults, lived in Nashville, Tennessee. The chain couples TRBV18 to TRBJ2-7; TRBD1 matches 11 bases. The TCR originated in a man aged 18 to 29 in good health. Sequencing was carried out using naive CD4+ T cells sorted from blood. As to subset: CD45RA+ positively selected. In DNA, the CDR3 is TGTGCCAGCTCACCCGGGACAGGGGGGACCTACGAGCAGTACTTC. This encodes CASSPGTGGTYEQYF.